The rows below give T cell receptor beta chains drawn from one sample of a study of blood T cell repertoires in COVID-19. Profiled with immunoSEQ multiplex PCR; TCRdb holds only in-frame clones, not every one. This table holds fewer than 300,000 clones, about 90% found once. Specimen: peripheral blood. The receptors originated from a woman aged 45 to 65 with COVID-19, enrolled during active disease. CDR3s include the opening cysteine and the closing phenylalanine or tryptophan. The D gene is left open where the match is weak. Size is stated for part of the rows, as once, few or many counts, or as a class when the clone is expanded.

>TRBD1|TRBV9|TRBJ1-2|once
TGTGCCAGCAGCAAAACAGGGGAGCGTAACTATGGCTACACCTTC
CASSKTGERNYGYTF
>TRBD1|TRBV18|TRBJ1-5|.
TGTGCCAGCTCACCGGTTCGGGGGGTCCCCACCGGGACAGGAGGCAATCAGCCCCAGCATTTT
CASSPVRGVPTGTGGNQPQHF
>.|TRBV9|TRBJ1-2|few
TGTGCCAGCAGCGTAGAAGGTTTCGGGAGCTATGGCTACACCTTC
CASSVEGFGSYGYTF
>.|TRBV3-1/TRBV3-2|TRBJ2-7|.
TGTGCCAGCAGCCAAGCCCCGGGAGCTTACTACGAGCAGTACTTC
CASSQAPGAYYEQYF
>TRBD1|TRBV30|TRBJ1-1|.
TGTGCCTGGAGTGTACATGGGTATCGATTTGACAGGGGTGCTGAAGCTTTCTTT
CAWSVHGYRFDRGAEAFF
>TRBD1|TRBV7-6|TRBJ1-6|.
TGTGCCAGCAGCTTAGGGGGGGGGACAGGTGGGACTTCACCCCTCCACTTT
CASSLGGGTGGTSPLHF
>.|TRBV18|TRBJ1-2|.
TGTGCCAGCTCACCGGACAGCTCTAACTATGGCTACACCTTC
CASSPDSSNYGYTF
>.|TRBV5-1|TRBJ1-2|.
TGCGCCAGCAGCCCAGGAGGAGGGCCCGCTAACTATGGCTACACCTTC
CASSPGGGPANYGYTF
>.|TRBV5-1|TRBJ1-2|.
TGCGCCAGCAGCTTGGTAGTCAGGGATGGCTACACCTTC
CASSLVVRDGYTF
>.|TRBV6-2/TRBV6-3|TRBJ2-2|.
TGTGCCAGCAGTTCAGCCGACAGAAACACCGGGGAGCTGTTTTTT
CASSSADRNTGELFF
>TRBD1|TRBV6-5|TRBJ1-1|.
TGTGCCAGCACGCAGGGGGCCCGGAACACTGAAGCTTTCTTT
CASTQGARNTEAFF
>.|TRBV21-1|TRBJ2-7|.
TGTGCCAGCATTTCTGACAGGGCACTCTCCTACGAGCAGTACTTC
CASISDRALSYEQYF
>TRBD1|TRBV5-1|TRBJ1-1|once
TGCGCCAGCAGCTTGACAGGGGAGAACACTGAAGCTTTCTTT
CASSLTGENTEAFF
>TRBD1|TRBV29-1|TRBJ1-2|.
TGCAGCGTTTATCCCCAGACAGGGAAAAATGGCTACACCTTC
CSVYPQTGKNGYTF
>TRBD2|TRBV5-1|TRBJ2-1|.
TGCGCCAGCAGCTTGGAGGCTAGCGGGTCCTACAATGAGCAGTTCTTC
CASSLEASGSYNEQFF
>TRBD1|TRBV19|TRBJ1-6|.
TGTGCCAGTACCGATCTAGGGACAGACAATTCACCCCTCCACTTT
CASTDLGTDNSPLHF
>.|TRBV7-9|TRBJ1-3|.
TGTGGCCATGGGAGTGGCTTGGGAAACACCATATATTTT
CGHGSGLGNTIYF
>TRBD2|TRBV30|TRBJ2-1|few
TGTGCCTGGGCAACCCGACTAGCGGGATACCCCTACAATGAGCAGTTCTTC
CAWATRLAGYPYNEQFF
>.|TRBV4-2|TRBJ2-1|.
TGTGCCAGCAGCCAGTGGCAGGGAAGTGAGCAGTTCTTC
CASSQWQGSEQFF
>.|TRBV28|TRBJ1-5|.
TGTGCCAGCAGTTTATCTCGCGTATATCAGCCCCAGCATTTT
CASSLSRVYQPQHF